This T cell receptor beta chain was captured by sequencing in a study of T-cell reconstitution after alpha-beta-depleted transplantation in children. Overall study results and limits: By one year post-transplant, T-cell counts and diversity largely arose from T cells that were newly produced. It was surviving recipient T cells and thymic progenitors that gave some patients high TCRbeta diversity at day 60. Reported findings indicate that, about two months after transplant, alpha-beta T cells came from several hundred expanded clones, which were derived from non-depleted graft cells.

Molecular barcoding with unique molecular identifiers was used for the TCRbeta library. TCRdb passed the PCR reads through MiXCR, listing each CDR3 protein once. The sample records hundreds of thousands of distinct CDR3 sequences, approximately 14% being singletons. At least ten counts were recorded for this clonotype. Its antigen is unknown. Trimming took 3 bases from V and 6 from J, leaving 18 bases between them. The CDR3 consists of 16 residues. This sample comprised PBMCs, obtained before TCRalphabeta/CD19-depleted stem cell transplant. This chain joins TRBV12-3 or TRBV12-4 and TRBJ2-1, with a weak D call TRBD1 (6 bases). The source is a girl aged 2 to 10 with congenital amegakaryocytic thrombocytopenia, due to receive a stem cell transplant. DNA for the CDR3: TGTGCCAGCAGTTTCGGTCCCGGACAGAAGTCCAATGAGCAGTTCTTC. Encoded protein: CASSFGPGQKSNEQFF.